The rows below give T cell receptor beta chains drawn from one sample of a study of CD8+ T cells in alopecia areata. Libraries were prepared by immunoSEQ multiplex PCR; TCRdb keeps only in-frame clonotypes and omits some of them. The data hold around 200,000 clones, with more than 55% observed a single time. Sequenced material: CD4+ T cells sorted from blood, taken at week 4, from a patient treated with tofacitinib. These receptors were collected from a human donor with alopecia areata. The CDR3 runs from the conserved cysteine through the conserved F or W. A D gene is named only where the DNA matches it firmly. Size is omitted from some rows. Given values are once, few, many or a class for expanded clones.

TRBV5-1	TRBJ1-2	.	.	CASSLDQARYGYTF	TGCGCCAGCAGCTTGGATCAGGCTCGTTATGGCTACACCTTC
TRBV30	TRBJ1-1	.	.	CAWSRENTEAFF	TGTGCCTGGAGTAGGGAGAACACTGAAGCTTTCTTT
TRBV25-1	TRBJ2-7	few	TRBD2	CASRGLGGSYEQYF	TGTGCCAGTAGAGGGCTGGGAGGGTCCTACGAGCAGTACTTC
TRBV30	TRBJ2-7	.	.	CAWTATRSHYEQYF	TGTGCCTGGACCGCGACGCGTAGCCACTACGAGCAGTACTTC
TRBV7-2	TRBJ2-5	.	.	CASSSSVETQYF	TGTGCCAGCAGCTCCTCGGTAGAGACCCAGTACTTC
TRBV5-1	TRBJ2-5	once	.	CASSPQGGLGLETQYF	TGCGCCAGCAGCCCCCAGGGGGGACTAGGGTTGGAGACCCAGTACTTC
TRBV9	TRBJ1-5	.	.	CASSADSSNQPQHF	TGTGCCAGCAGCGCCGACAGTAGCAATCAGCCCCAGCATTTT
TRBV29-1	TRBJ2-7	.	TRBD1	CSVTGAPYEQYF	TGCAGCGTGACAGGGGCCCCCTACGAGCAGTACTTC
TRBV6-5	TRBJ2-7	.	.	CATEERSQQYF	TGTGCCACGGAGGAAAGATCGCAGCAGTACTTC
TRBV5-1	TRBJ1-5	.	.	CASSLVPGSDQPQHF	TGCGCCAGCAGCTTGGTCCCCGGGTCGGATCAGCCCCAGCATTTT
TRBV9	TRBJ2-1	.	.	CASSHGVPAYNEQFF	TGTGCCAGCAGCCATGGGGTTCCAGCCTACAATGAGCAGTTCTTC